This T cell receptor beta chain derives from a study of vaccination effects on CD4 cells after COVID-19. Study in general: A few convalescent patients gave early and late post-vaccination samples. Post-vaccine samples followed the second dose by a median of 72 days.

The repertoire was sequenced with immunoSEQ multiplex PCR; TCRdb's copy has only in-frame clones and lacks some. The sample records about 34,000 clones, around 80% being singletons. Whole-study results and caveats: After vaccination, at late timepoints, clones induced by infection and by vaccine contracted markedly.

CDR3 length equals 16 residues. Trimming at V came to 8 bases and at J to 0 bases, leaving 13 bases not matched to a gene. In germline, CDR1 is GTSNPN, CDR2 SVGIG (reference sequence). On this clone: The antigen is not known.

Between days 10 and 11 of culture, CD4+ T cells were separated out. According to PCR results, the person was infected with SARS-CoV-2 between March and December 2020. Participants each got two BNT162b2 or mRNA-1273 vaccine doses. On both days 3 and 7, half of the culture medium was replaced with IL-2 medium. The sample was CD4+ T cells from PBMCs cultured without peptide, taken after COVID-19 vaccination. The chain links TRBV30 to TRBJ2-3; TRBD2 matches at 8 bases. The TCR comes from a human donor who had a prior SARS-CoV-2 infection. The CDR3 DNA reads as TGTGCCGTCGGTGGCCTAGCGGGCTATAGCACAGATACGCAGTATTTT. Its protein is CAVGGLAGYSTDTQYF. The entire variable domain, with the rest obtained from reference TRBV30 and TRBJ2-3, is as follows: SQTIHQWPATLVQPVGSPLSLECTVEGTSNPNLYWYRQAAGRGLQLLFYSVGIGQISSEVPQNLSASRPQDRQFILSSKKLLLSDSGFYLCAVGGLAGYSTDTQYFGPGTRLTVL.